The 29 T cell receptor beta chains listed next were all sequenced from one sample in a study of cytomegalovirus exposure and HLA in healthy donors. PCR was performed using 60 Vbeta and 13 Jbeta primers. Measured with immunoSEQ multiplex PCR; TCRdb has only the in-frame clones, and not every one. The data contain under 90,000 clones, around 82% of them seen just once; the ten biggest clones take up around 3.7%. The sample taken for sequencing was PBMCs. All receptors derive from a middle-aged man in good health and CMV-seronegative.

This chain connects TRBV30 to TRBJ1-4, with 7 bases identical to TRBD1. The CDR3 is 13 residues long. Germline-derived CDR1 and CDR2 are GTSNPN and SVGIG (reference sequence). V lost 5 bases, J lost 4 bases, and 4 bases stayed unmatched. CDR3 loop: CAWGTAFNEKLFF. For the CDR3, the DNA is TGTGCCTGGGGGACAGCGTTTAATGAAAAACTGTTTTTT. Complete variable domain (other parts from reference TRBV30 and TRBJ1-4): SQTIHQWPATLVQPVGSPLSLECTVEGTSNPNLYWYRQAAGRGLQLLFYSVGIGQISSEVPQNLSASRPQDRQFILSSKKLLLSDSGFYLCAWGTAFNEKLFFGSGTQLSVL.

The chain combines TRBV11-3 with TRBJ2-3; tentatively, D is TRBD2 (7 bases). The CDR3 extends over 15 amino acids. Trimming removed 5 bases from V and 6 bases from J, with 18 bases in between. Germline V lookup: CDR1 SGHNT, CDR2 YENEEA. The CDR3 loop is CASSLRGGISDTQYF. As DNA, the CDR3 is TGTGCCAGCAGCCTGAGGGGGGGGATCTCGGATACGCAGTATTTT.

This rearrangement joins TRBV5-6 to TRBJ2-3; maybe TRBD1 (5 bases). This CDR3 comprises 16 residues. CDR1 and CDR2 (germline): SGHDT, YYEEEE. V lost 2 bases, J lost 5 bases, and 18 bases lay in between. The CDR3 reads CASSLKSARELDTQYF. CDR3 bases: TGTGCCAGCAGCTTAAAGTCGGCCAGGGAACTAGATACGCAGTATTTT. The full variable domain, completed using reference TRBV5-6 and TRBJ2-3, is DAGVTQSPTHLIKTRGQQVTLRCSPKSGHDTVSWYQQALGQGPQFIFQYYEEEERQRGNFPDRFSGHQFPNYSSELNVNALLLGDSALYLCASSLKSARELDTQYFGPGTRLTVL.

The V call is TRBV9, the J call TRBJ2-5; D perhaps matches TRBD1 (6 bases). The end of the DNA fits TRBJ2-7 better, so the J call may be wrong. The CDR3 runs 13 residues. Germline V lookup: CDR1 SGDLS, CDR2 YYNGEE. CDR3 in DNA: TGTGCCAGCAGCGCCGGACAGTCCTACGAGCAGTACTTC. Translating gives CASSAGQSYEQYF.

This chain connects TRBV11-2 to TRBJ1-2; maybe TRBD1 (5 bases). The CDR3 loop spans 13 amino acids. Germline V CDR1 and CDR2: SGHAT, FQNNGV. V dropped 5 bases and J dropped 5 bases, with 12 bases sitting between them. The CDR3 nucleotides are TGTGCCAGCAGCCCTAGAGCAGGGTATGGCTACACCTTC. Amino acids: CASSPRAGYGYTF. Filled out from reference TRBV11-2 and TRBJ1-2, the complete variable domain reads EAGVAQSPRYKIIEKRQSVAFWCNPISGHATLYWYQQILGQGPKLLIQFQNNGVVDDSQLPKDRFSAERLKGVDSTLKIQPAKLEDSAVYLCASSPRAGYGYTFGSGTRLTVV.

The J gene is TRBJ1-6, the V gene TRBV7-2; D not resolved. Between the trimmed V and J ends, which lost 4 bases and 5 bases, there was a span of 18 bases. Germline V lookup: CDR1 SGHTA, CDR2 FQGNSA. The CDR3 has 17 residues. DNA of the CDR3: TGTGCCAGCAGCTCAGGCCCCGGGAGCTCTAATAATTCACCCCTCCACTTT. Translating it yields CASSSGPGSSNNSPLHF. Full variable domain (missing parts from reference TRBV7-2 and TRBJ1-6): GAGVSQSPSNKVTEKGKDVELRCDPISGHTALYWYRQSLGQGLEFLIYFQGNSAPDKSGLPSDRFSAERTGGSVSTLTIQRTQQEDSAVYLCASSSGPGSSNNSPLHFGNGTRLTVT.

DNA of the CDR3: TGTGCCAGCAGTTACTCGCCCCAATCGGGAGAGCAGTACTTC. It encodes CASSYSPQSGEQYF. The chain combines TRBV6-5 with TRBJ2-7; D might be TRBD2 (5 bases). Per germline, CDR1 MNHEY and CDR2 SVGAGI. The germline V and J ends were trimmed by 0 bases and 7 bases, with 13 bases remaining between them. This CDR3 region has 14 residues.

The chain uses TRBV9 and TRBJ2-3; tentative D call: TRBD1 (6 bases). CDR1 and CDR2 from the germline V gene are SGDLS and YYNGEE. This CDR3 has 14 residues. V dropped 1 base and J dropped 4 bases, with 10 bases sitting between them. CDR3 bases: TGTGCCAGCAGCGTACAGGGGCATGCAGATACGCAGTATTTT. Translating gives CASSVQGHADTQYF.

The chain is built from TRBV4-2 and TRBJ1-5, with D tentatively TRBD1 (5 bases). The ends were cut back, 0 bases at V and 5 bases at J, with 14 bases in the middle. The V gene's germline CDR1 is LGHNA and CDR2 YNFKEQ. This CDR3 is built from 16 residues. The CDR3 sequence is CASSQEAGHLDQPQHF. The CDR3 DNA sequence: TGTGCCAGCAGCCAAGAGGCAGGGCACCTCGATCAGCCCCAGCATTTT.

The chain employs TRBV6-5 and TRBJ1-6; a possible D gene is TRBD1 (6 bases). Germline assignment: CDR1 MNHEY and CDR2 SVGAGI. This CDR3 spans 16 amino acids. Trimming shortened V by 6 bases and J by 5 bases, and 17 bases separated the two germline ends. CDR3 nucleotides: TGTGCCAGCAGCTACGGAGGCAGGGGACATAATTCACCCCTCCACTTT. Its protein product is CASSYGGRGHNSPLHF.

The CDR3 DNA is TGTGCCTGGAGCGGGGGTCTAAGGGCCCAGTACTTC. Its protein product is CAWSGGLRAQYF. V is TRBV30 and J is TRBJ2-5; maybe TRBD2 (6 bases). Germline CDR1 and CDR2: GTSNPN and SVGIG (reference sequence). Trimming cost V 3 bases and J 9 bases, with 14 bases left between them. CDR3 length: 12 amino acids.

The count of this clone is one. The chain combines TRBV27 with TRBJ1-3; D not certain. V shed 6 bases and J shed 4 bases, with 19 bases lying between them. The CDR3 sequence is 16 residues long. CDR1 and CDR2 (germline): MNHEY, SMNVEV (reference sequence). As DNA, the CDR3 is TGTGCCAGCAGCCCTCGGCGGGCCAAAGCCGGAAACACCATATATTTT. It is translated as CASSPRRAKAGNTIYF.

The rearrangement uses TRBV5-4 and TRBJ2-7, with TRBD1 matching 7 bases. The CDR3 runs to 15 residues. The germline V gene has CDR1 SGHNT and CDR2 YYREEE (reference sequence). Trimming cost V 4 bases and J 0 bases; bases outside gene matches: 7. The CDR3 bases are TGTGCCAGCAGCCGACAGACAGGGATCTCCTACGAGCAGTACTTC. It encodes CASSRQTGISYEQYF. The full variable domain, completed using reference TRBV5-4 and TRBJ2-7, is ETGVTQSPTHLIKTRGQQVTLRCSSQSGHNTVSWYQQALGQGPQFIFQYYREEENGRGNFPPRFSGLQFPNYSSELNVNALELDDSALYLCASSRQTGISYEQYFGPGTRLTVT.

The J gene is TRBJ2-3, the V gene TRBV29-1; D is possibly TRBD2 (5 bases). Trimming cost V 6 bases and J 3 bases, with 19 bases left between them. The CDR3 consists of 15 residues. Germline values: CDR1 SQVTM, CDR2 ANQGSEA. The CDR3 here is CSVLVRGVVTDTQYF. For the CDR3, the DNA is TGCAGCGTCCTAGTCCGGGGAGTAGTAACAGATACGCAGTATTTT.

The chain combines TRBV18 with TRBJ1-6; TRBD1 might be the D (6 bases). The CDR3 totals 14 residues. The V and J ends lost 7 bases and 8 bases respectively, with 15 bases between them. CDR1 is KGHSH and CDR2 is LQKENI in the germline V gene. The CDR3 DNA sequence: TGTGCCAGCTGTACAGGGAATTTCGATTCACCCCTCCACTTT. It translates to CASCTGNFDSPLHF.

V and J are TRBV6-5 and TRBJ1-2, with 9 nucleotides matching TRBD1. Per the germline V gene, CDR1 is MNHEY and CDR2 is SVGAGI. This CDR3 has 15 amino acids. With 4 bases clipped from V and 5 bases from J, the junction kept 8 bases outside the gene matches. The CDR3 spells CASSSLGGQGYGYTF. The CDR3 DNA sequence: TGTGCCAGCAGTTCCCTCGGGGGACAGGGTTATGGCTACACCTTC.

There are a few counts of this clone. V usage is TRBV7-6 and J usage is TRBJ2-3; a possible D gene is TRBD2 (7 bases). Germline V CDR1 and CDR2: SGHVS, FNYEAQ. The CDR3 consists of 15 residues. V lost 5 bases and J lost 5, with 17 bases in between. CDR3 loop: CASSRLGGPGDTQYF. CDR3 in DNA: TGTGCCAGCAGCCGCCTGGGGGGGCCGGGAGATACGCAGTATTTT.

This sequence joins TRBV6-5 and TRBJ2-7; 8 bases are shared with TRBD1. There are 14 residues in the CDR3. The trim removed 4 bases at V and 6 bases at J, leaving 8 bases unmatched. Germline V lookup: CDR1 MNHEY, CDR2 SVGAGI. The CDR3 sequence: CASSFQDRDREQYF. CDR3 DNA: TGTGCCAGCAGTTTCCAGGACAGGGATCGCGAGCAGTACTTC.

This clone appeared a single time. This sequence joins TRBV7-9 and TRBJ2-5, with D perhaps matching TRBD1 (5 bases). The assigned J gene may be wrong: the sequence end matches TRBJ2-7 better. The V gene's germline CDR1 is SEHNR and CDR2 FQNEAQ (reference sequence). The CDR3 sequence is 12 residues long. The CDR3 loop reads CASSLWQGEQYF. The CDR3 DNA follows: TGTGCCAGCAGCTTATGGCAGGGCGAGCAGTACTTC.

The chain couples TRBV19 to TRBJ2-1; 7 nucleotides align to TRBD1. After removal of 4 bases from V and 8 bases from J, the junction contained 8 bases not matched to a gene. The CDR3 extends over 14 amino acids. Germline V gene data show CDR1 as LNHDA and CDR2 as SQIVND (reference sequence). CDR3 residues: CASSKGRGFDEQFF. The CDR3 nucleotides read TGTGCCAGTAGTAAAGGCAGGGGGTTCGATGAGCAGTTCTTC.

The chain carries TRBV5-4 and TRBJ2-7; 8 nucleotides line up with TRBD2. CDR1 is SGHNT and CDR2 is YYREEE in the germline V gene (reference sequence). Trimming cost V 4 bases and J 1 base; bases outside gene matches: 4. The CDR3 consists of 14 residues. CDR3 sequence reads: CASSTTGGSYEQYF. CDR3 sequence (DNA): TGTGCCAGCAGCACGACGGGGGGGTCCTACGAGCAGTACTTC.

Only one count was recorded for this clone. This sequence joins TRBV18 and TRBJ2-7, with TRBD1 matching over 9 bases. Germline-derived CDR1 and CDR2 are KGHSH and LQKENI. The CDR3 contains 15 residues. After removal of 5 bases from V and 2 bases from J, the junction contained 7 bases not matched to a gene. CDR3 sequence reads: CASSAAGQGTYEQYF. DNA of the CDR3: TGTGCCAGCTCAGCAGCAGGACAGGGGACCTACGAGCAGTACTTC.

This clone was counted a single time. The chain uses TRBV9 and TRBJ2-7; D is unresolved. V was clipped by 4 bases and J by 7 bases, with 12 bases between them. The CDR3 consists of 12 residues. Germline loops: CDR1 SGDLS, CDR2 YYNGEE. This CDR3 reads CASSPTSGEQYF. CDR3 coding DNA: TGTGCCAGCAGCCCGACTTCTGGGGAGCAGTACTTC. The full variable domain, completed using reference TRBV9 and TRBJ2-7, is DSGVTQTPKHLITATGQRVTLRCSPRSGDLSVYWYQQSLDQGLQFLIQYYNGEERAKGNILERFSAQQFPDLHSELNLSSLELGDSALYFCASSPTSGEQYFGPGTRLTVT.

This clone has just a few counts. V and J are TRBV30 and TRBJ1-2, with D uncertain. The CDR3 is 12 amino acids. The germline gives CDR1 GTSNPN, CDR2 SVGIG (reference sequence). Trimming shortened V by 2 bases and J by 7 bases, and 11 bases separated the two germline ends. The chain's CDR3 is CAWSTAFGGYTF. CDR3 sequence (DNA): TGTGCCTGGAGTACAGCTTTTGGTGGCTACACCTTC.

CDR3 in DNA: TGCGCCAGCACCCCCCGGACAGGGGACACTGAAGCTTTCTTT. It specifies CASTPRTGDTEAFF. The chain joins TRBV5-1 to TRBJ1-1; 9 bases fit TRBD1. The J segment lost 3 bases and the V segment lost 6 bases, leaving 6 bases of the junction unmatched. Germline lookup yields CDR1 SGHRS and CDR2 YFSETQ. The CDR3 runs to 14 residues.

The CDR3 protein is CASSLNLAGISYEQYF. The CDR3 DNA sequence: TGTGCCAGCAGCTTGAACCTAGCGGGGATCTCCTACGAGCAGTACTTC. This chain links TRBV7-2 with TRBJ2-7; 9 bases align to TRBD2. The CDR3 has 16 residues. Trimming removed 3 bases from V and 0 bases from J; junction bases left unmatched: 6. Per the germline V gene, CDR1 is SGHTA and CDR2 is FQGNSA.

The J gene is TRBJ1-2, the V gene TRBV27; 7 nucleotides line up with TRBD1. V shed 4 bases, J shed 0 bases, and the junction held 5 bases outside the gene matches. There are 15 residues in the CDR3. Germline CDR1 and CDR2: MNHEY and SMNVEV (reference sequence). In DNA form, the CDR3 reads TGTGCCAGCAGTTACCAGGGGGTAGCTAACTATGGCTACACCTTC. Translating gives CASSYQGVANYGYTF.

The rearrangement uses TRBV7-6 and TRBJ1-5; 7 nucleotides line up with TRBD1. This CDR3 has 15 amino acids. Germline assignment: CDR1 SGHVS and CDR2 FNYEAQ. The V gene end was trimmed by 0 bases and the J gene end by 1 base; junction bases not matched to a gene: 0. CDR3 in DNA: TGTGCCAGCAGCTTAGCAGGGGGCAGCAATCAGCCCCAGCATTTT. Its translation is CASSLAGGSNQPQHF.

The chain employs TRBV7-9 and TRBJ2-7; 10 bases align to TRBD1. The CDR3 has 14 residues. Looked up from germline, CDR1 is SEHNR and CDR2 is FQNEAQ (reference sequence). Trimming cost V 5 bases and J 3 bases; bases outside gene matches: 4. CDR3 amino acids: CASSGRDRGYEQYF. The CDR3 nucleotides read TGTGCCAGCAGCGGCCGGGACAGGGGCTACGAGCAGTACTTC.